This T cell receptor beta chain was obtained from a study of cytomegalovirus exposure and HLA in healthy donors. Details on this clone: No antigen is known for it.

Overall study findings and caveats: High sensitivity and specificity were reportedly achieved when the classifier diagnosed cytomegalovirus status. Among TCR beta chains, those listed as cytomegalovirus-associated numbered over 150. While the bulk of TCR sequences proved rare, some public TCRs turned up in many donors.

The V gene's germline CDR1 is SGHRS and CDR2 YFSETQ. V was cut by 0 bases and J by 1 base, with 13 bases left in between. The CDR3 sequence is 16 residues long. The donors were in the roughly 120-subject validation cohort; that cohort was separate from the approximately 700-subject first cohort. The method was immunoSEQ multiplex PCR; TCRdb's version includes in-frame clones alone and lacks a portion of them. The table includes roughly 60,000 clones, around 96% detected once. The sample was PBMCs. The V gene is TRBV5-1, the J gene TRBJ1-1; tentatively, D is TRBD1 (6 bases). The receptor comes from a man aged 18 to 29 in good health and CMV-seronegative. DNA for the CDR3: TGCGCCAGCAGCTTGGAGGATCAGGGGACGAACACTGAAGCTTTCTTT. Protein sequence: CASSLEDQGTNTEAFF.